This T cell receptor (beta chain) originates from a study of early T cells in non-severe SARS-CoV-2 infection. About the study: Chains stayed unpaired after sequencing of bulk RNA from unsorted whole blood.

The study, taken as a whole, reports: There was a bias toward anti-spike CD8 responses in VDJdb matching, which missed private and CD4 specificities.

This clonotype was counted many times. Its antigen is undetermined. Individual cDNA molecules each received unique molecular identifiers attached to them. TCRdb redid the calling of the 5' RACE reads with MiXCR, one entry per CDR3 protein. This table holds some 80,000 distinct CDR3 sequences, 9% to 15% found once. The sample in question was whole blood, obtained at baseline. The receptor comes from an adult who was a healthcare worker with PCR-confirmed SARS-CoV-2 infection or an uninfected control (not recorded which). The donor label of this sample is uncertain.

Written as DNA, the CDR3 is TGTGCCAGTAGAGGGCCAGCCATCAATCAGCCCCAGCATTTT. Its protein product is CASRGPAINQPQHF. V usage is TRBV19 and J usage is TRBJ1-5; D not resolved. Germline V gene lookup returns CDR1 LNHDA and CDR2 SQIVND (reference sequence). The CDR3 sequence is 14 residues long. Trimming took off 6 bases at V and 3 bases at J, with 12 bases between the two ends.